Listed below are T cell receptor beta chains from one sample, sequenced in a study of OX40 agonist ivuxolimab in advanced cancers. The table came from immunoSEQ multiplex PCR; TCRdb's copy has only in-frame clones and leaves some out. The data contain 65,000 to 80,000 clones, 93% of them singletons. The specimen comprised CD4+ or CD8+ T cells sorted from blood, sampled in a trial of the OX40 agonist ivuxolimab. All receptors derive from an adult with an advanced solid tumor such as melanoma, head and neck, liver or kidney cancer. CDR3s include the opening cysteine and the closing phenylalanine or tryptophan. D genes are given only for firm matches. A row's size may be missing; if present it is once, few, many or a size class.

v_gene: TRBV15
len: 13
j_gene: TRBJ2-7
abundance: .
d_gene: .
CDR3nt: TGTGCCACCAGTCTCTGGAGGAACTACGAGCAGTACTTC
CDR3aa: CATSLWRNYEQYF

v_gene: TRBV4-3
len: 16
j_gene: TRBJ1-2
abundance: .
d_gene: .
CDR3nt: TGCGCCAGCAGCCAAGATACAGGGTCTAACTATGGCGGCTACACCTTC
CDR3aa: CASSQDTGSNYGGYTF

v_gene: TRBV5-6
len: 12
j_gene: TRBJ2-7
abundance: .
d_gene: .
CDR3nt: TGTGCCAGCAGCTTGGTTGGGCGCGAGCAGTACTTC
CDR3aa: CASSLVGREQYF

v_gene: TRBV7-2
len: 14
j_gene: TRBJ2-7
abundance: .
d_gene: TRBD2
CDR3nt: TGTGCCAGCACAATAGCGGGAGGTACCTACGAGCAGTACTTC
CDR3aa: CASTIAGGTYEQYF

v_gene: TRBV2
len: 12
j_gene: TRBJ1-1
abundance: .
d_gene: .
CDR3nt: TGTGCCAGCAGTGGAGGCAACACTGAAGCTTTCTTT
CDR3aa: CASSGGNTEAFF

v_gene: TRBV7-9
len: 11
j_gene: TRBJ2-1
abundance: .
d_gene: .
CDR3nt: TGTGCCAGCAGCTCGACTATGAAGCAGTTCTTC
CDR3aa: CASSSTMKQFF

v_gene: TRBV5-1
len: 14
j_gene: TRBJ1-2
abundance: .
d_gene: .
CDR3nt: TGCGCCAGCAGCCCGAGGGGGGCGGACTATGGCTACACCTTC
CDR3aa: CASSPRGADYGYTF

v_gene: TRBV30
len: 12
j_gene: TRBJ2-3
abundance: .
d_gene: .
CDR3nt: TGTGCCTGGTCATTGGGCACAGATACGCAGTATTTT
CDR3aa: CAWSLGTDTQYF

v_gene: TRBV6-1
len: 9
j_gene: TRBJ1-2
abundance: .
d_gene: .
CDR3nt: TGTGCCAGCAATTCAGGTTACACCTTC
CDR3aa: CASNSGYTF

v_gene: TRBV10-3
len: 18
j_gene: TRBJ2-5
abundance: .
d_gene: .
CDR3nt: TGTGCCATCAGTGAGTCCGTGGAGCCGGGAACCCTGCAAGAGACCCAGTACTTC
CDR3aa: CAISESVEPGTLQETQYF

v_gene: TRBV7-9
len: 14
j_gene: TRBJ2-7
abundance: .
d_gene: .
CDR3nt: TGTGCCAGCAGCCCCCCGGGGGCTGCTGGGGAGCAGTACTTC
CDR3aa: CASSPPGAAGEQYF

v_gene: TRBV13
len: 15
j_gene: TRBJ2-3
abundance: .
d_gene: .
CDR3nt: TGTGCCAGCAGCTTAGAGGGGCCGCGCACAGATACGCAGTATTTT
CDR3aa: CASSLEGPRTDTQYF

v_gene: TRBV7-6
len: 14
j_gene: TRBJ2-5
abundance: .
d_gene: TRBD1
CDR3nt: TGTGCCAGCAGCTTAGCGGGACAGGGTGTGACCCAGTACTTC
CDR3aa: CASSLAGQGVTQYF

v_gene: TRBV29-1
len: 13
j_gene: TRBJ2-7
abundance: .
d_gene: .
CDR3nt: TGCAGCGTTGCAGGGGTTTCCTCCTACGAGCAGTACTTC
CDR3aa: CSVAGVSSYEQYF

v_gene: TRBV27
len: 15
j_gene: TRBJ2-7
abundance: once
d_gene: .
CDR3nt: TGTGCCAGCAGTTTATCGGGATTGTTCGGCTACGAGCAGTACTTC
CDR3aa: CASSLSGLFGYEQYF

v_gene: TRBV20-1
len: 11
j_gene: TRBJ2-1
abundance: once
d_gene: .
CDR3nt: TGCAGTGCTACGACTAAGCATGAGCAGTTCTTC
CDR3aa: CSATTKHEQFF

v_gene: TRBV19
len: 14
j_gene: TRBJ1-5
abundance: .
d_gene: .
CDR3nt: TGTGCCAGTAGTATGACAGCCAGCTATCAGCCCCAGCATTTT
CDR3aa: CASSMTASYQPQHF

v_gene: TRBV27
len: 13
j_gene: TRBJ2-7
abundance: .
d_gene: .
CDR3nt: TGTGCCAGCTGTCCGGGACCCTACTACGAGCAGTACTTC
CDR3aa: CASCPGPYYEQYF

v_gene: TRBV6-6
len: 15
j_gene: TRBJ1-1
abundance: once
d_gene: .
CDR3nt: TGTGCCAGCAGTTACTCGATGGACCCGAACACTGAAGCTTTCTTT
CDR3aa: CASSYSMDPNTEAFF

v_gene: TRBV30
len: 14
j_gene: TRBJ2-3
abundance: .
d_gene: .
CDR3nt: TGTGCCTGGATGAGGGGGACGAGCACAGATACGCAGTATTTT
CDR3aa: CAWMRGTSTDTQYF

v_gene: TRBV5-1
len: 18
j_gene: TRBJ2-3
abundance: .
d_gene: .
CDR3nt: TGCGCCAGCAGCTTAAACCCCCCGCTTAGAGAAGGCACAGATACGCAGTATTTT
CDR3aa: CASSLNPPLREGTDTQYF

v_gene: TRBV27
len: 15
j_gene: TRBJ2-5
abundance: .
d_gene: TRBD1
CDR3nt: TGTGCCAGCAGTTTCTACAGGGGGCGTCAAGAGACCCAGTACTTC
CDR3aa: CASSFYRGRQETQYF

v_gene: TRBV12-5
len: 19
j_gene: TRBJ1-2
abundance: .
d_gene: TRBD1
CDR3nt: TGTGCTAGTGGTTTCCTGACAGGGGCCCCTTCAGGAGGCCACTATGGCTACACCTTC
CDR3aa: CASGFLTGAPSGGHYGYTF

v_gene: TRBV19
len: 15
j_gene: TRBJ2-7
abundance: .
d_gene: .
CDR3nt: TGTGCCAGTAGTATGTCAACCGACGGCTCCTACGAGCAGTACTTC
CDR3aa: CASSMSTDGSYEQYF

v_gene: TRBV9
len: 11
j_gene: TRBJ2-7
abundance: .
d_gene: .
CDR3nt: TGTGCCAGCAGCGTAAAGAACGAGCAGTACTTC
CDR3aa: CASSVKNEQYF

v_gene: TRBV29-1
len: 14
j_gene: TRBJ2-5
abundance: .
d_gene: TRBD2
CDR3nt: TGCAGCGTTGGTAATCTAGCGGTCCAAGAGACCCAGTACTTC
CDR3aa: CSVGNLAVQETQYF

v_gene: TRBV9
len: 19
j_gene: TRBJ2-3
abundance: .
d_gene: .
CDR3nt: TGTGCCAGCAGCGTAGAGGGCATTGGGACATCCCCTAGCACAGATACGCAGTATTTT
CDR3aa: CASSVEGIGTSPSTDTQYF

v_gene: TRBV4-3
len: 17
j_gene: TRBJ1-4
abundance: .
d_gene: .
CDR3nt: TGCGCCAGCAGCCAACTCGACCGCGTGGGGGGGAATGAAAAACTGTTTTTT
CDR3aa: CASSQLDRVGGNEKLFF

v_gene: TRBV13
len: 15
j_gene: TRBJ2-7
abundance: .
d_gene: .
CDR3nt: TGTGCCAGCACCTCAGGGGACCCCGCTGGCTACGAGCAGTACTTC
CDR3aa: CASTSGDPAGYEQYF

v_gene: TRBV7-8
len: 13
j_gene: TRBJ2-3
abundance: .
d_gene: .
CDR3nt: TGTGCCAGCAGCTTTTCGGGACCAGATACGCAGTATTTT
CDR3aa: CASSFSGPDTQYF

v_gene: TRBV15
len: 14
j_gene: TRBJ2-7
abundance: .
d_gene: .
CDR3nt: TGTGCCACCAGCAGTCCGGGACGGACCTACGAGCAGTACTTC
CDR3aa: CATSSPGRTYEQYF

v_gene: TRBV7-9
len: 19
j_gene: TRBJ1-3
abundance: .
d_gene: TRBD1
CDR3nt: TGTGCCAGCACCGATAACGGGACAGGGGGCCATGGGTCCGGAAACACCATATATTTT
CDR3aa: CASTDNGTGGHGSGNTIYF

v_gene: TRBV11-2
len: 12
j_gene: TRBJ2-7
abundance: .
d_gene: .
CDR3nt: TGTGCCAGCAGCAGTTACTCCTACGAGCAGTACTTC
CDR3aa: CASSSYSYEQYF

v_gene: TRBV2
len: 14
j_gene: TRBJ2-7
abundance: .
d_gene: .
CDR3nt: TGTGCCAGCAGTGACGGCCCCGGGGGTGACGAGCAGTACTTC
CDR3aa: CASSDGPGGDEQYF

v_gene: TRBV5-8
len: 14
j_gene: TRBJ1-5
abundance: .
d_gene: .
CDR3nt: TGTGCCAGCAGCTTGGGTGGAGGGGGGCAGCCCCAGCATTTT
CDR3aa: CASSLGGGGQPQHF

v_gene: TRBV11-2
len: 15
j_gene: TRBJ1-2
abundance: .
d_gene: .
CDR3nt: TGTGCCAGCAGCTTAGAGGACAGACCTTGGTATGGCTACACCTTC
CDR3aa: CASSLEDRPWYGYTF

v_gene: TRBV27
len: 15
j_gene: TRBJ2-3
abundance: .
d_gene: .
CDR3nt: TGTGCCAGCAGTTTAGCAGGACCCTACACAGATACGCAGTATTTT
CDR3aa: CASSLAGPYTDTQYF

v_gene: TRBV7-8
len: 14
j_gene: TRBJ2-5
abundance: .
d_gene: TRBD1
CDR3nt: TGTGCCAGCAGTCTATGGACAGGGCAAGAGACCCAGTACTTC
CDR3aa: CASSLWTGQETQYF

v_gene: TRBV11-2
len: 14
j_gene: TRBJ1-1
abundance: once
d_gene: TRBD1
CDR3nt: TGTGCCAGCAGGACCCCAGGGGGATCGACTGAAGCTTTCTTT
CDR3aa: CASRTPGGSTEAFF

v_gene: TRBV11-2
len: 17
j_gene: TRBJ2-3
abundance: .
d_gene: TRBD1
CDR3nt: TGTGCCAGCAGCGTCGGGACAGGGATAACTAGCACAGATACGCAGTATTTT
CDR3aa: CASSVGTGITSTDTQYF

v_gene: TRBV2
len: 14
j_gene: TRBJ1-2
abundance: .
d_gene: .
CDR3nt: TGTGCCAGCAGTGGGGGACAACACTGGGATGGCTACACCTTC
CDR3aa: CASSGGQHWDGYTF

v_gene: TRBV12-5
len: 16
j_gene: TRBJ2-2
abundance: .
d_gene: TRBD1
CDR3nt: TGTGCTAGTGGTTGGGCGACAGGGGGCCTCACCGGGGAGCTGTTTTTT
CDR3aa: CASGWATGGLTGELFF

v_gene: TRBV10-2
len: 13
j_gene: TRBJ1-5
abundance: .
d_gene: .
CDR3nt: TGCGCCAGCAGTGAGCCACAGGGTCAGCCCCAGCATTTT
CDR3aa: CASSEPQGQPQHF

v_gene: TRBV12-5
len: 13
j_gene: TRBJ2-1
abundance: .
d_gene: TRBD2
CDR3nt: TGTGCTAGTGGTATGGGACTAGGGAATGAGCAGTTCTTC
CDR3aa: CASGMGLGNEQFF

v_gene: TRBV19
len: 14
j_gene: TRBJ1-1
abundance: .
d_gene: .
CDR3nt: TGTGCCAGTAGTACCTTACCGATGAACACTGAAGCTTTCTTT
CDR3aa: CASSTLPMNTEAFF

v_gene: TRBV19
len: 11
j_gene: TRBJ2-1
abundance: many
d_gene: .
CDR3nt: TGTGCCAGTAGCCAGTATGATGAGCAGTTCTTC
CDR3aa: CASSQYDEQFF

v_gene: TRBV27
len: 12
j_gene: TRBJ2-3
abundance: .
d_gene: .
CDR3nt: TGTGCCAGCAGTGAGTTGAGAGATACGCAGTATTTT
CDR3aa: CASSELRDTQYF

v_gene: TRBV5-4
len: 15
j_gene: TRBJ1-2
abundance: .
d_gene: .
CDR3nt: TGTGCCAGCAGCTTGGCCCCCAGGGTCGACTATGGCTACACCTTC
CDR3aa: CASSLAPRVDYGYTF

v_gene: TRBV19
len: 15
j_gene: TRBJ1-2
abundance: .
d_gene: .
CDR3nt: TGTGCCAGTAGAACCTCCCCGGGACCCACCTATGGCTACACCTTC
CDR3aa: CASRTSPGPTYGYTF

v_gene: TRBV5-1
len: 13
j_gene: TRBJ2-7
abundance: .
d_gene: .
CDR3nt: TGCGCCAGCAGCTTCGGGCAGCTTTACGAGCAGTACTTC
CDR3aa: CASSFGQLYEQYF

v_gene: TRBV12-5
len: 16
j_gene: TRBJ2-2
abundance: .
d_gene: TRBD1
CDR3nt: TGTGCTAGTGGTTTGCCGCGGACAGGGGGCACCGGGGAGCTGTTTTTT
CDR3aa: CASGLPRTGGTGELFF

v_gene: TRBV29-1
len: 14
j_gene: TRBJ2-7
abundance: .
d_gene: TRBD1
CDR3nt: TGCAGCGTTAGAGACCGGGACAGGATCTACGAGCAGTACTTC
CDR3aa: CSVRDRDRIYEQYF

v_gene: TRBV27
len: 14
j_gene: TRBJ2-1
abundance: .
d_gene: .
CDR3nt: TGTGCCAGCACCCGAAGGGGGAGCACGAATGAGCAGTTCTTC
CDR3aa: CASTRRGSTNEQFF

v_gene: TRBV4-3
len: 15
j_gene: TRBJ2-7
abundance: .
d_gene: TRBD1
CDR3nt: TGCGCCAGCAGCCAAGGGACAGGGGGCCTACGAGAGCAGTACTTC
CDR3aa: CASSQGTGGLREQYF

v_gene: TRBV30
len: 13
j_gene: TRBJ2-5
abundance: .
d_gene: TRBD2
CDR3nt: TGTGCCTGGGAGCGGGGGGTGCGGGAGACCCAGTACTTC
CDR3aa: CAWERGVRETQYF

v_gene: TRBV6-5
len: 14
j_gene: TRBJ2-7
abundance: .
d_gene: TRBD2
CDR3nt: TGTGCCAGCAGTCACCGGGGGGATTCCTACGAGCAGTACTTC
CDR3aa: CASSHRGDSYEQYF

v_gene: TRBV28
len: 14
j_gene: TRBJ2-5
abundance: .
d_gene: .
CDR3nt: TGTGCCAGCAGTTGGGTAGCGGTCCAAGAGACCCAGTACTTC
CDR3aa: CASSWVAVQETQYF